These 21 T cell receptor beta chains were sequenced from one sample in a study of T cells in Graves' hyperthyroidism and ophthalmopathy. Amplification yielded TCR beta CDR3 regions, with RNA transcripts as the source. When the TCR CDR3 underwent first-round RT-PCR, the HTBI primer set was used. TCRdb used MiXCR to reprocess the multiplex PCR reads, holding one entry per CDR3 protein. The sample has 530,000 or so distinct CDR3 sequences; approximately 25% are singletons. The sequenced material came from blood. Every receptor here comes from a woman in her 30s with Graves' ophthalmopathy.

This clonotype was counted between two and nine times. V and J are TRBV5-1 and TRBJ1-1; TRBD1 might be the D (5 bases). V was clipped by 0 bases and J by 2 bases, with 14 bases between them. Per germline, CDR1 SGHRS and CDR2 YFSETQ. The length of the CDR3 is 16 residues. Here the CDR3 DNA reads TGCGCCAGCAGCTTGGGAACTCTGGGGGGAAACACTGAAGCTTTCTTT. It codes for CASSLGTLGGNTEAFF.

In this sample, this clonotype turned up many times. Written as DNA, the CDR3 is TGTGCCAGCAGCCCCACAGGGGGAGGGGAGCTGTTTTTT. It encodes CASSPTGGGELFF. The genes are TRBV7-8 and TRBJ2-2, with 8 bases matching TRBD1. The V and J ends lost 5 bases and 8 bases, in that order; junction bases with no gene match: 4. The CDR3 consists of 13 residues. Germline CDR1 SGHVS, CDR2 FQNEAQ.

The chain has TRBV12-5 and TRBJ2-5, with TRBD2 matching over 7 bases. V shed 0 bases and J 1 base; nucleotides not matched to a gene: 5. Looked up from germline, CDR1 is LGHNT and CDR2 is FRNRAP. CDR3 length: 16 amino acids. The CDR3 sequence is CASGLVPGGPQETQYF. CDR3 nucleotides: TGTGCTAGTGGTTTGGTACCGGGGGGACCCCAAGAGACCCAGTACTTC. The whole variable domain, filled in from reference TRBV12-5 and TRBJ2-5, reads DARVTQTPRHKVTEMGQEVTMRCQPILGHNTVFWYRQTMMQGLELLAYFRNRAPLDDSGMPKDRFSAEMPDATLATLKIQPSEPRDSAVYFCASGLVPGGPQETQYFGPGTRLLVL.

This clonotype appeared many times. The rearrangement links TRBV20-1 to TRBJ1-1; no definite D call. From germline, CDR1 is DFQATT and CDR2 SNEGSKA (reference sequence). V was cut by 2 bases and J by 1 base, with 8 bases left in between. This CDR3 has 13 amino acids. CDR3 sequence: CSARIGWNTEAFF. Written as DNA, the CDR3 is TGCAGTGCTAGAATAGGGTGGAACACTGAAGCTTTCTTT.

This clonotype was picked up many times. The chain is built from TRBV24-1 and TRBJ1-2; the D is unclear. The V gene lost 3 bases and the J gene lost 1 base, with 8 bases spanning the gap. The length of the CDR3 is 14 residues. The germline CDR1 and CDR2 sequences are KGHDR and SFDVKD. The chain's CDR3 is CATSDDGNNYGYTF. DNA for the CDR3: TGTGCCACCAGTGATGACGGAAATAACTATGGCTACACCTTC.

This clonotype turned up a few times. The chain has TRBV19 and TRBJ1-1; a weak D match, TRBD1 (6 bases). Germline CDR1 reads LNHDA; CDR2 reads SQIVND (reference sequence). The V end lost 6 bases, the J end lost 4 bases, and 15 bases lay between the germline ends. CDR3 length equals 14 residues. The CDR3 here is CASRGGGHGTEAFF. Written as DNA, the CDR3 is TGTGCCAGTAGGGGCGGGGGGCATGGCACTGAAGCTTTCTTT.

There are many counts of this clonotype. This chain connects TRBV11-2 to TRBJ1-1; maybe TRBD1 (6 bases). CDR1 SGHAT and CDR2 FQNNGV come from the germline V gene. V was clipped by 5 bases and J by 1 base, with 14 bases between them. The CDR3 loop spans 15 amino acids. CDR3 residues: CASSLMGGRNTEAFF. In DNA, the CDR3 is TGTGCCAGCAGCCTGATGGGGGGCAGGAACACTGAAGCTTTCTTT. The full variable domain, with the rest looked up from reference TRBV11-2 and TRBJ1-1, is EAGVAQSPRYKIIEKRQSVAFWCNPISGHATLYWYQQILGQGPKLLIQFQNNGVVDDSQLPKDRFSAERLKGVDSTLKIQPAKLEDSAVYLCASSLMGGRNTEAFFGQGTRLTVV.

This clonotype occurred many times. V gene TRBV7-2 combines with J gene TRBJ2-7; a possible D gene is TRBD1 (6 bases). Germline V gene lookup returns CDR1 SGHTA and CDR2 FQGNSA. V lost 1 base, J lost 3 bases, and 13 bases lay in between. The CDR3 contains 15 residues. CDR3 loop: CASSLDSVTGYEQYF. The CDR3 DNA follows: TGTGCCAGCAGCTTAGATAGTGTGACAGGCTACGAGCAGTACTTC.

Only a few counts were recorded for this clonotype. The germline gene is not matched at one end of the junction; a read error may be the cause. The chain couples TRBV12-3 or TRBV12-4 to TRBJ2-7; 9 bases align to TRBD1. The CDR3 runs 13 residues. CDR3 protein: CASSSGTGTEQHF. The CDR3 DNA is TGTGCCAGCAGTTCTGGGACAGGGACCGAGCAGCACTTC.

This chain uses TRBV3-1 with TRBJ2-4, with TRBD2 matching over 8 bases. The CDR3 is made up of 16 amino acids. Looked up from germline, CDR1 is LGHDT and CDR2 is YNNKEL (reference sequence). Trimming cost V 1 base and J 8 bases; bases outside gene matches: 10. This CDR3 reads CASSQVFGGALDIQYF. The CDR3, as DNA: TGTGCCAGCAGCCAAGTGTTCGGGGGGGCTCTCGACATTCAGTACTTC. The full variable domain, completed using reference TRBV3-1 and TRBJ2-4, is DTAVSQTPKYLVTQMGNDKSIKCEQNLGHDTMYWYKQDSKKFLKIMFSYNNKELIINETVPNRFSPKSPDKAHLNLHINSLELGDSAVYFCASSQVFGGALDIQYFGAGTRLSVL.

This clonotype was observed at least ten times. The DNA of the CDR3 is TGTGCCAGCAGTCTCCGGGAGACCGGGGAGCTGTTTTTT. Protein sequence: CASSLRETGELFF. The J gene is TRBJ2-2, the V gene TRBV27, with a weak D call TRBD2 (6 bases). CDR1 MNHEY and CDR2 SMNVEV come from the germline V gene (reference sequence). CDR3 length: 13 amino acids. Trimming cost V 5 bases and J 5 bases, with 9 bases left between them.

The V gene is TRBV7-3, the J gene TRBJ2-2, with 8 bases aligning to TRBD1. CDR3 length equals 17 residues. Germline lookup yields CDR1 SGHTA and CDR2 FQGTGA. After removal of 5 bases from V and 6 bases from J, the junction contained 14 bases not matched to a gene. The CDR3 DNA is TGTGCCAGCAGCCCAAGCCCCCGGGACAGGTTCGCCGGGGAGCTGTTTTTT. It translates to CASSPSPRDRFAGELFF.

The chain carries TRBV7-9 and TRBJ2-2, with a tentative D call TRBD2 (6 bases). Germline V gene lookup returns CDR1 SEHNR and CDR2 FQNEAQ (reference sequence). V lost 5 bases and J 3 bases, leaving 13 bases between the germline ends. The CDR3 is 15 residues long. CDR3 nucleotide sequence: TGTGCCAGCAGCCCCGGAGGGCCGTACACCGGGGAGCTGTTTTTT. Translated, it gives CASSPGGPYTGELFF.

This chain links TRBV11-2 with TRBJ2-2; no definite D call. This CDR3 region has 15 residues. Per germline, CDR1 SGHAT and CDR2 FQNNGV. Trimming left V 4 bases short and J 3 bases short, with 12 bases between. The CDR3 region has the DNA TGTGCCAGCAGCTGGGCGGAAGGGTACACCGGGGAGCTGTTTTTT. This translates into CASSWAEGYTGELFF.

The rearrangement joins TRBV7-3 to TRBJ2-3; a weak D match, TRBD1 (6 bases). This CDR3 has 15 amino acids. From germline, CDR1 is SGHTA and CDR2 FQGTGA. V lost 0 bases and J 5 bases, leaving 12 bases between the germline ends. This CDR3 reads CASSLTGQSGDTQYF. CDR3 DNA: TGTGCCAGCAGCTTAACGGGACAATCCGGAGATACGCAGTATTTT.

This clonotype was detected only a few times. The chain is built from TRBV19 and TRBJ1-5, with 8 bases that match TRBD1. Per germline, CDR1 LNHDA and CDR2 SQIVND (reference sequence). This CDR3 spans 14 amino acids. V shed 7 bases and J 4 bases; nucleotides not matched to a gene: 6. The CDR3, as DNA: TGTGCCAGTATCCCGACAGGGGCGAATCAGCCCCAGCATTTT. It yields the protein CASIPTGANQPQHF.

The J gene is TRBJ1-4, the V gene TRBV30; 7 bases match TRBD1. The CDR3 contains 17 residues. V lost 2 bases and J lost 2; bases outside the gene matches: 11. The germline gives CDR1 GTSNPN, CDR2 SVGIG (reference sequence). DNA of the CDR3: TGTGCCTGGAGTCGGTTGCAACAGGGGAGGACTAATGAAAAACTGTTTTTT. This gives the protein CAWSRLQQGRTNEKLFF.

J is TRBJ1-1 and V is TRBV6-5; D uncertain. Between the trimmed V and J ends, which lost 4 bases and 0 bases, there was a span of 15 bases. CDR3 length: 16 amino acids. The germline gives CDR1 MNHEY, CDR2 SVGAGI. CDR3 in DNA: TGTGCCAGCAGTTGGCAACAACCGGGAATGAACACTGAAGCTTTCTTT. Translation gives CASSWQQPGMNTEAFF.

In its sample, this clonotype was seen many times. The chain couples TRBV28 to TRBJ1-1; no clear D. V dropped 3 bases and J dropped 0 bases, with 11 bases sitting between them. CDR1 MDHEN and CDR2 SYDVKM come from the germline V gene. The CDR3 has 15 residues. CDR3 bases: TGTGCCAGCAGTTTGAGCCAGTCCATGAACACTGAAGCTTTCTTT. Amino acids: CASSLSQSMNTEAFF.

The rearrangement joins TRBV20-1 to TRBJ1-1; 8 bases line up with TRBD1. Per the germline V gene, CDR1 is DFQATT and CDR2 is SNEGSKA (reference sequence). The CDR3 is made up of 14 amino acids. The V and J ends lost 5 bases and 4 bases, in that order; junction bases with no gene match: 9. The DNA of the CDR3 is TGCAGTGCTCCACGGACAGGGTCGGCCACTGAAGCTTTCTTT. It translates to CSAPRTGSATEAFF.

As regards this clonotype: This could be a read error, since a much larger clone is one nucleotide away. The genes are TRBV12-3 or TRBV12-4 and TRBJ1-5; 7 bases are a match to TRBD1. Unmatched junction bases numbered 2, after V lost 6 bases and J lost 6 bases. The CDR3 sequence is 12 residues long. CDR3 nucleotide sequence: TGTGCCAGCAGCACAGGGGTTCAGCCCCAGCATTTT. Its protein is CASSTGVQPQHF.